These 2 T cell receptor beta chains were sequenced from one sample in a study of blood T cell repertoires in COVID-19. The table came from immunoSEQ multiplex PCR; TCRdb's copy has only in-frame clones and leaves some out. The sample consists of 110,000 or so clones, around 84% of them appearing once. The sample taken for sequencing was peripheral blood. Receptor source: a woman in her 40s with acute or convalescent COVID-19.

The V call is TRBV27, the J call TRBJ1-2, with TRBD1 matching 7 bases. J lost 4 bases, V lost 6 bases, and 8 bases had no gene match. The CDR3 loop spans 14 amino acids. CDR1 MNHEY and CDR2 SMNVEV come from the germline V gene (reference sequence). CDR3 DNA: TGTGCCAGCAGGAAGGGGGCCCTCGGCTATGGCTACACCTTC. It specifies CASRKGALGYGYTF.

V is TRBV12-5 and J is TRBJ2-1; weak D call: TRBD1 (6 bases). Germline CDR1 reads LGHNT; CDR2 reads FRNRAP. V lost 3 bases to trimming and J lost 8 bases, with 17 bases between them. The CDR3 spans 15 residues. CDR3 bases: TGTGCTAGTGGTTTACAGGGCTTCCTGGGGGATGAGCAGTTCTTC. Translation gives CASGLQGFLGDEQFF.